Listed below are T cell receptor beta chains from one sample, sequenced in a study of CD8 T cells in ankylosing spondylitis. MiXCR, run by TCRdb on the 5' RACE reads, gives a single entry per CDR3 protein. This sample has about 480,000 distinct CDR3 sequences, with over 15% found just once. Sequencing was done on a sample of blood, either unsorted or a sorted T cell fraction (not recorded which). These TCRs come from a male donor with ankylosing spondylitis. Both conserved end residues are part of each CDR3. Fields, in order: D gene, J gene, clone size, V gene, CDR3 DNA, CDR3 protein. D genes are given only for firm matches. Clone size is shown for a subset of rows, as once, few, many or a class of expanded clone.

d_call: NA
j_call: TRBJ1-6
clone_size: NA
v_call: TRBV7-2
cdr3_nt: TGTGCCAGCAGCTTTGGTGTCAAGGAGCAAAACTTT
cdr3_aa: CASSFGVKEQNF

d_call: TRBD1
j_call: TRBJ2-7
clone_size: few
v_call: TRBV6-5
cdr3_nt: TGTGCCAGCAGTTTTAGAGGGGGCGAGGGCGAGCAGTACTTC
cdr3_aa: CASSFRGGEGEQYF

d_call: TRBD1
j_call: TRBJ1-1
clone_size: few
v_call: TRBV7-2
cdr3_nt: TGTGCCAGCAGCCACCGGACAGGGAGGGACGGCACTGAAGCTTTCTTT
cdr3_aa: CASSHRTGRDGTEAFF

d_call: NA
j_call: TRBJ1-6
clone_size: many
v_call: TRBV7-2
cdr3_nt: TGTGCCAGCAGCTTATTCGGGGGAGAGGGTTCACCCCTCCACTTT
cdr3_aa: CASSLFGGEGSPLHF

d_call: TRBD2
j_call: TRBJ2-1
clone_size: many
v_call: TRBV20-1
cdr3_nt: TGCAGTGCTAGTAGCGGGAACAACAATGAGCAGTTCTTC
cdr3_aa: CSASSGNNNEQFF

d_call: TRBD2
j_call: TRBJ2-7
clone_size: NA
v_call: TRBV6-1
cdr3_nt: TGTGCCAGCAGGACTAGCGGATACACCTACGAGCAGTACTTC
cdr3_aa: CASRTSGYTYEQYF

d_call: NA
j_call: TRBJ2-3
clone_size: NA
v_call: TRBV12-3/TRBV12-4
cdr3_nt: TGTGCCAGCACCCTGGGTGGTCTATTTGCCCCCCGGGGAGTCACAGATACGCAGTATTTT
cdr3_aa: CASTLGGLFAPRGVTDTQYF

d_call: NA
j_call: TRBJ2-1
clone_size: once
v_call: TRBV28
cdr3_nt: TGTGCCAGCAGTTTCCCCGGGCCCAATGAGCAGTTCTTC
cdr3_aa: CASSFPGPNEQFF

d_call: TRBD1
j_call: TRBJ2-7
clone_size: many
v_call: TRBV12-3/TRBV12-4
cdr3_nt: TGTGCCAGCACCGTTGACAGGGCCTACGAGCAGTACTTC
cdr3_aa: CASTVDRAYEQYF

d_call: NA
j_call: TRBJ2-1
clone_size: few
v_call: TRBV9
cdr3_nt: TGTGCCAGCAGCACCGTTACAGGGTTGAATGAGCAGTTCTTC
cdr3_aa: CASSTVTGLNEQFF

d_call: TRBD2
j_call: TRBJ2-7
clone_size: few
v_call: TRBV20-1
cdr3_nt: TGCAGTGCTAGAGATCGGGAGCGGGGGCCTTACGAGCAGTACTTC
cdr3_aa: CSARDRERGPYEQYF

d_call: NA
j_call: TRBJ2-7
clone_size: few
v_call: TRBV10-3
cdr3_nt: TGTGCCATCTCTCCGACACGGGTCGAGCAGTACTTC
cdr3_aa: CAISPTRVEQYF

d_call: TRBD1
j_call: TRBJ1-1
clone_size: NA
v_call: TRBV3-1
cdr3_nt: TGTGCCAGCAGCCACTCGGACAGGGGATACACTGAAGCTTTCTTT
cdr3_aa: CASSHSDRGYTEAFF

d_call: NA
j_call: TRBJ1-1
clone_size: few
v_call: TRBV4-1
cdr3_nt: TGCGCCAGCAGCCAAGCCCCCAGGGACACTGAAGCTTTCTTT
cdr3_aa: CASSQAPRDTEAFF

d_call: TRBD1
j_call: TRBJ1-4
clone_size: few
v_call: TRBV5-1
cdr3_nt: TGCGCCAGCAGCTTGGCCGGGACAGGGTGGGATGAAAAACTGTTTTTT
cdr3_aa: CASSLAGTGWDEKLFF

d_call: NA
j_call: TRBJ1-1
clone_size: NA
v_call: TRBV29-1
cdr3_nt: TGCAGCGTTGTACGGGACACTGAAGCTTTCTTT
cdr3_aa: CSVVRDTEAFF

d_call: NA
j_call: TRBJ1-2
clone_size: few
v_call: TRBV18
cdr3_nt: TGTGCCAGCTCACAAACTGAAAGTAACTATGGCTACACCTTC
cdr3_aa: CASSQTESNYGYTF

d_call: TRBD1
j_call: TRBJ2-5
clone_size: many
v_call: TRBV29-1
cdr3_nt: TGCAGCGCAATAGACAGGGGTGAGACCCAGTACTTC
cdr3_aa: CSAIDRGETQYF

d_call: NA
j_call: TRBJ2-1
clone_size: many
v_call: TRBV7-3
cdr3_nt: TGTGCCAGCAGCTTAAATCCGGACAATGAGCAGTTCTTC
cdr3_aa: CASSLNPDNEQFF

d_call: NA
j_call: TRBJ2-3
clone_size: NA
v_call: TRBV12-3/TRBV12-4
cdr3_nt: TGTGCCAGCACCACACGTCCGGGAGTGGGAGATACGCAGTATTTT
cdr3_aa: CASTTRPGVGDTQYF

d_call: TRBD2
j_call: TRBJ2-1
clone_size: few
v_call: TRBV20-1
cdr3_nt: TGCAGTGCTAGAGGACTAGCGAGCACTATGGGGCAGTTCTTC
cdr3_aa: CSARGLASTMGQFF

d_call: NA
j_call: TRBJ2-1
clone_size: NA
v_call: TRBV20-1
cdr3_nt: TGCAGTGCTAGAGGGGGAGAGGGGGGCACCAATGAGCAGTTCTTC
cdr3_aa: CSARGGEGGTNEQFF

d_call: NA
j_call: TRBJ1-2
clone_size: many
v_call: TRBV20-1
cdr3_nt: TGCAGTGCCCAACAGGCCGGGGCCTATGGCTACACCTTC
cdr3_aa: CSAQQAGAYGYTF

d_call: NA
j_call: TRBJ2-7
clone_size: few
v_call: TRBV20-1
cdr3_nt: TGCAGTGCTAGAAGCCTGGCAGGGCGCTACGAGCAGTACTTC
cdr3_aa: CSARSLAGRYEQYF

d_call: NA
j_call: TRBJ1-1
clone_size: few
v_call: TRBV5-1
cdr3_nt: TGCGCCAGCAGCCGGGCCGAGCGATTCCGGAACGCTGAAGCTTTCTTT
cdr3_aa: CASSRAERFRNAEAFF

d_call: NA
j_call: TRBJ2-1
clone_size: few
v_call: TRBV7-2
cdr3_nt: TGTGCCAGCAGCTTACAGGGGGGGGGAATCAATGAGCAGTTCTTC
cdr3_aa: CASSLQGGGINEQFF

d_call: NA
j_call: TRBJ2-7
clone_size: few
v_call: TRBV2
cdr3_nt: TGTGCCAGCAGTGGCCGTCAAGCGGCCGAGCAGTACTTC
cdr3_aa: CASSGRQAAEQYF

d_call: TRBD2
j_call: TRBJ2-7
clone_size: NA
v_call: TRBV6-1
cdr3_nt: TGTGCCAGCAGGAGAGGGACTAGCGGAACATACGAGCAGTACTTC
cdr3_aa: CASRRGTSGTYEQYF

d_call: TRBD1
j_call: TRBJ1-5
clone_size: NA
v_call: TRBV7-9
cdr3_nt: TGTGCCAGCAGCTTAGGTGGCAGGGGGGGACCCCAGCATTTT
cdr3_aa: CASSLGGRGGPQHF

d_call: TRBD1
j_call: TRBJ1-1
clone_size: few
v_call: TRBV5-1
cdr3_nt: TGCGCCAGCAGCACCCGACAGGGCGTTGCAATCACTGAAGCTTTCTTT
cdr3_aa: CASSTRQGVAITEAFF

d_call: NA
j_call: TRBJ2-1
clone_size: NA
v_call: TRBV20-1
cdr3_nt: TGCAGTGCTAGACACCCCTCCAAGGGGCTAGCGATCCACAATGAGCAGTTCTTC
cdr3_aa: CSARHPSKGLAIHNEQFF

d_call: NA
j_call: TRBJ2-1
clone_size: NA
v_call: TRBV6-1
cdr3_nt: TGTGCCAGCAGTGAACCCCACTACAATGAGCAGTTCTTC
cdr3_aa: CASSEPHYNEQFF

d_call: NA
j_call: TRBJ2-6
clone_size: NA
v_call: TRBV18
cdr3_nt: TGTGCCAGCTCACCACCGTTATCTGGGGCCAACGTCCTGACTTTC
cdr3_aa: CASSPPLSGANVLTF

d_call: TRBD1
j_call: TRBJ1-2
clone_size: NA
v_call: TRBV15
cdr3_nt: TGTGCCACCAGCAGAGGCAGGGGGCCGGGCACTTTC
cdr3_aa: CATSRGRGPGTF